Each of the 2 T cell receptor beta chains below was sequenced from the same sample in a study of T cell changes during pregnancy in multiple sclerosis. Profiled with immunoSEQ multiplex PCR; TCRdb holds only in-frame clones, not every one. The sample has 50,000 or so clones, 93% seen once. This specimen consisted of peripheral blood, obtained in the second trimester of pregnancy. Receptors were obtained from a female donor with multiple sclerosis, enrolled in a pregnancy study.

This clone was seen a single time. The chain employs TRBV29-1 and TRBJ2-3, with TRBD1 as a possible D gene (6 bases). The germline CDR1 and CDR2 sequences are SQVTM and ANQGSEA. There are 15 residues in the CDR3. V dropped 3 bases and J dropped 5 bases, with 18 bases sitting between them. The CDR3 protein is CSVDMGARGRDTQYF. CDR3 in DNA: TGCAGCGTTGATATGGGGGCCAGAGGGAGAGATACGCAGTATTTT.

The genes are TRBV9 and TRBJ2-1; D gene ambiguous. The CDR3 contains 14 residues. CDR1 is SGDLS, CDR2 YYNGEE, per germline. V was cut by 0 bases and J by 5 bases, with 9 bases left in between. The CDR3 bases are TGTGCCAGCAGCGTAGCGACACTCAACAATGAGCAGTTCTTC. Amino acid sequence: CASSVATLNNEQFF.